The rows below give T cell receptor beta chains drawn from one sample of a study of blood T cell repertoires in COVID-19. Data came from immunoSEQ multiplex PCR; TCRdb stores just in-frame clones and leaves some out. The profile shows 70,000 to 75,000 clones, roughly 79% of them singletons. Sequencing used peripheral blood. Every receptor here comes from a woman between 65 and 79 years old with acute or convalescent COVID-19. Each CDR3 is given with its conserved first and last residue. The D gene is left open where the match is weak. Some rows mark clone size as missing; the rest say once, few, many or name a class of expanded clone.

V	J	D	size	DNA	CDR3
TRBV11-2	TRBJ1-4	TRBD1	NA	TGTGCCAGCAGCTTGGACTACAGGGGGCAAGGAGAAAAACTGTTTTTT	CASSLDYRGQGEKLFF
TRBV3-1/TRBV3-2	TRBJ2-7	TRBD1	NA	TGTGCCAGCAGCCAAACCGGGACAGGGGCCTACGAGCAGTACTTC	CASSQTGTGAYEQYF
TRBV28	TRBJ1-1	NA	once	TGTGCCAGCAGTTTACCCCCAGGGGTGACTGAAGCTTTCTTT	CASSLPPGVTEAFF
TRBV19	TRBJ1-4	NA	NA	TGTGCCAGTAGTATAAGGGGTGCTAATGAAAAACTGTTTTTT	CASSIRGANEKLFF
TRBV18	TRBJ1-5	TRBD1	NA	TGTGCCAGCTCACCAGACTCCTTTCCGGGACAGGGGAGTCGTAGCAATCAGCCCCAGCATTTT	CASSPDSFPGQGSRSNQPQHF
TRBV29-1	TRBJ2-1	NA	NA	TGCAGCGTTGACCTCCCCGGGGTGGAGGGCTACAATGAGCAGTTCTTC	CSVDLPGVEGYNEQFF
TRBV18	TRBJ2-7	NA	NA	TGTGCCAGCTATCAGGGTACTTCCGCCTACGAGCAGTACTTC	CASYQGTSAYEQYF
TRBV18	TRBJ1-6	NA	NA	TGTGCCAGCTCACCACCGACAGGAAATAATTCACCCCTCCACTTT	CASSPPTGNNSPLHF
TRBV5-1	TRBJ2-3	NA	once	TGCGCCAGCAGCTCTTTCTTCCAGGGCACAGATACGCAGTATTTT	CASSSFFQGTDTQYF
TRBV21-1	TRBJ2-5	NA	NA	TGTGCCAGCACCCAGCCCCGACAGGGGGCCCAAGAGACCCAGTACTTC	CASTQPRQGAQETQYF
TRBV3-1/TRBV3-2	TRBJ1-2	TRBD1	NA	TGTGCCAGCAGCCGGGACAGGGGACTAGGTGGCTACACCTTC	CASSRDRGLGGYTF
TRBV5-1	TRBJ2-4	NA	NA	TGCGCCAGCAGCCCGGTTTCCAAAAACATTCAGTACTTC	CASSPVSKNIQYF
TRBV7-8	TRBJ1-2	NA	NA	TGTGCCAGCAGCTTCCAACGAGGGGGAGGCTACACCTTC	CASSFQRGGGYTF
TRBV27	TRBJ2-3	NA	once	TGTGCCAGCAGCTACCAGACAGGGAGGAATACGCAGTATTTT	CASSYQTGRNTQYF
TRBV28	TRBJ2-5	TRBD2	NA	TGTGCCAGCAGCCCCGGGGGGGAAGTTGGGGCCCAGTACTTC	CASSPGGEVGAQYF
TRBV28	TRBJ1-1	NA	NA	TGTGCCGTCCTCCGGTTATTGAACACTGAAGCTTTCTTT	CAVLRLLNTEAFF
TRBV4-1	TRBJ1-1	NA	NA	TGCGCCAGCAGCCAACCTCGGGGAGGGCTGAACACTGAAGCTTTCTTT	CASSQPRGGLNTEAFF
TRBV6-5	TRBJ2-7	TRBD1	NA	TGTGCCAGCAGCGACCAGGGACAGGGATCCTACGAGCAGTACTTC	CASSDQGQGSYEQYF
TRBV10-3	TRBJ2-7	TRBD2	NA	TGTGCCATCAGTGGGGGGGGATACGAGCAGTACTTC	CAISGGGYEQYF
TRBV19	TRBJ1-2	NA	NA	TGTGCCAGTAGTATGGGGACAATTTATGGCTACACCTTC	CASSMGTIYGYTF
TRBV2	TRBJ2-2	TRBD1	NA	TGTGCCACCTTGAACAGGGGCCGGGAGCTGTTTTTT	CATLNRGRELFF
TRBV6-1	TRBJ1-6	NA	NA	TGTGCCAGCAGTGAAGAATGGAGTTCCAATTCACCCCTCCACTTT	CASSEEWSSNSPLHF
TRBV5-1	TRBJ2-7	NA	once	TGCGCCAGCAGCGGTACGACCGGGGCCTACGAGCAGTACTTC	CASSGTTGAYEQYF
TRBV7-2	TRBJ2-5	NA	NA	TGTGCCAGCAGCTTAGGCGGGTCCCAAGAGACCCAGTACTTC	CASSLGGSQETQYF
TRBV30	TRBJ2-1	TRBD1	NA	TGTGCCCAAGCCAACAGGGGGCACTTCAATGAGCAGTTCTTC	CAQANRGHFNEQFF
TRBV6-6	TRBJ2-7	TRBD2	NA	TGTGCCAGCAGTTACCGGGGACTAGCGGGAGGCTACGAGCAGTACTTC	CASSYRGLAGGYEQYF
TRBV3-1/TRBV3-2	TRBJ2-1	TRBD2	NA	TGTGCCAGCAGCCAAAATCGGCTAGCGGGAGGAGGGCGTGAGCAGTTCTTC	CASSQNRLAGGGREQFF
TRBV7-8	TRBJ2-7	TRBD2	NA	TGTGCCAGCAGCTTCGGGACTAGTACCTACGAGCAGTACTTC	CASSFGTSTYEQYF
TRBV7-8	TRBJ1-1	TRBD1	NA	TGTGCCAGCAGTCCCGACAGGGGGCGCGGTGGCACTGAAGCTTTCTTT	CASSPDRGRGGTEAFF
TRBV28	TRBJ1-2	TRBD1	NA	TGTGCCAGCAGTTTAATCGGACAGGGGAACTATGGCTACACCTTC	CASSLIGQGNYGYTF
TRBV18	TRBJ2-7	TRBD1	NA	TGTGCCAGCTCCCAAGAGGGGACAGCCTACGAGCAGTACTTC	CASSQEGTAYEQYF
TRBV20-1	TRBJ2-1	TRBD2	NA	TGCAGTGCTAGTTCAGCGGGAGTTATCAATGAGCAGTTCTTC	CSASSAGVINEQFF
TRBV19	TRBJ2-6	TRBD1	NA	TGTGCCAGTGGGACAGGGGGTCTTTCCTCTGGGGCCAACGTCCTGACTTTC	CASGTGGLSSGANVLTF
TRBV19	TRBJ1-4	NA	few	TGTGCCAGTAGTACCCCTGGCGAAAAACTGTTTTTT	CASSTPGEKLFF
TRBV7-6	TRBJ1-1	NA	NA	TGTGCCAGCAGCTTAGGAGGAGGGGGGGACACTGAAGCTTTCTTT	CASSLGGGGDTEAFF
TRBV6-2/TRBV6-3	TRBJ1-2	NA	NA	TGTGCCAGCAGTACACTACAGGGTCGTGGCTATGGCTACACCTTC	CASSTLQGRGYGYTF
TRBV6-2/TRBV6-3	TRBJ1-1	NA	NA	TGTGCCAGCAGTTATCCTGGGGGCAGAGAAGCTTTCTTT	CASSYPGGREAFF
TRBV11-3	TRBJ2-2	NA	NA	TGTGCCAGCAGCTTAGTAGGCAGGGGAAACACCGGGGAGCTGTTTTTT	CASSLVGRGNTGELFF
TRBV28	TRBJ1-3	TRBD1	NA	TGTGCCAGCAGTTTATTGCAGGGGGCGTCGGGAAACACCATATATTTT	CASSLLQGASGNTIYF
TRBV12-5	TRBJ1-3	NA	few	TGTGCTAGTGGTTTGGTATATGTAGAGCCTGGAAACACCATATATTTT	CASGLVYVEPGNTIYF
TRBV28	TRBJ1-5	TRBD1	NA	TGTGCCAGCAACCGACAGGGGGATAGGGAGCCCCAGCATTTT	CASNRQGDREPQHF
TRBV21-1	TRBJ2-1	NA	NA	TGTGCCAGCAGCATCCCCCCTCCTTCTAGCAAACCCTCCTACAATGAGCAGTTCTTC	CASSIPPPSSKPSYNEQFF
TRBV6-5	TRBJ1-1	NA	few	TGTGCCAGCAGTTACTCGACAGCTGGCGGGGCTGAAGCTTTCTTT	CASSYSTAGGAEAFF
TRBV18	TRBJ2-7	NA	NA	TGTGCCAGCTCACCCCCTCACTCCTCCCGGAGCGGCGAGCAGTACTTC	CASSPPHSSRSGEQYF
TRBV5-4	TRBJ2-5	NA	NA	TGTGCCAGCAGCTTAAGGGAGTTGGAGACCCAGTACTTC	CASSLRELETQYF
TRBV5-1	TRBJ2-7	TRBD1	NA	TGCGCCAGCAGCACGGGACAGGGTAACTCCTACGAGCAGTACTTC	CASSTGQGNSYEQYF
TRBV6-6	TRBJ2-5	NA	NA	TGTGCCAGCACCCACTCACCAGAGACCCAGTACTTC	CASTHSPETQYF
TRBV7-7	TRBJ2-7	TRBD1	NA	TGTGCCAGCAGCTTAAGGCTACAGGGGGTTTACGAGCAGTACTTC	CASSLRLQGVYEQYF
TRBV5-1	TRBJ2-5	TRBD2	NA	TGCGCCAGCAGCTTGGTGGGCGGGAGTAGCCAAGAGACCCAGTACTTC	CASSLVGGSSQETQYF
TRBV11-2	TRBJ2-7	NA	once	TGTGCCAGCAGCTTAGTAGCGGACCCACGGTACGAGCAGTACTTC	CASSLVADPRYEQYF
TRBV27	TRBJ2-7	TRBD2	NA	TGTGCCAGCAGTTTATCACGGGGGAGGGTTGATTACGAGCAGTACTTC	CASSLSRGRVDYEQYF